One and the same sample provided the 30 T cell receptor beta chains below, sequenced in a study of shared clonotypes between healthy human individuals. This table comes from immunoSEQ multiplex PCR, and its TCRdb copy is limited to in-frame clones, with some not included. The data contain hundreds of thousands of clones, roughly 84% of them seen just once; the ten biggest clones take up 15% to 20%. Sequencing used memory CD8+ T cells sorted from blood. Subset: CD45RO+ cells pooled with CCR7-negative TemRA cells. The receptors originated from a man aged 18 to 29 in good health.

This clone appeared once. The V call is TRBV6-1, the J call TRBJ1-4; D is unclear. The V end lost 5 bases, the J end lost 3 bases, and 13 bases lay between the germline ends. Germline CDR1 reads MNHNS; CDR2 reads SASEGT. CDR3 length: 15 amino acids. The CDR3 coding sequence is TGTGCCAGCAGTACGTACAGCAAATCTAATGAAAAACTGTTTTTT. This sequence encodes CASSTYSKSNEKLFF.

V is TRBV6-5 and J is TRBJ2-7; possibly TRBD2 for D (5 bases). CDR3 length: 12 amino acids. Germline V gene sequence: CDR1 MNHEY, CDR2 SVGAGI. Trimming pared 10 bases from V and 1 base from J, leaving 11 bases between. The CDR3 loop is CATGLESYEQYF. CDR3 DNA sequence: TGTGCCACCGGACTGGAATCCTACGAGCAGTACTTC.

The J gene is TRBJ1-3, the V gene TRBV6-5; D remains ambiguous. The length of the CDR3 is 12 residues. The V gene lost 7 bases and the J gene lost 7 bases, with 11 bases spanning the gap. In germline, CDR1 is MNHEY, CDR2 SVGAGI. CDR3 nucleotide sequence: TGTGCCAGCAAAACGAGTTCGAACACCATATATTTT. This codes for CASKTSSNTIYF.

V usage is TRBV5-6 and J usage is TRBJ2-1, with TRBD2 matching over 7 bases. Trimming took 3 bases from V and 4 from J; bases not matched to a gene: 10. The CDR3 covers 16 residues. Looked up from germline, CDR1 is SGHDT and CDR2 is YYEEEE. CDR3 DNA sequence: TGTGCCAGCAGCTACCTGGGGGGGACTTCATACAATGAGCAGTTCTTC. The encoded protein is CASSYLGGTSYNEQFF.

A word on this clone: With a far larger clone one base away, a read error is the likely cause. V usage is TRBV30 and J usage is TRBJ1-1; no reliable D call. The V and J ends lost 4 bases and 4 bases respectively, with 13 bases between them. Germline V gives CDR1 GTSNPN, CDR2 SVGIG (reference sequence). This CDR3 is built from 13 residues. The DNA for the CDR3 is TGTGCCTGGAACCTCAACATGAGCACTGAAGCTTTCTTT. Amino acids: CAWNLNMSTEAFF.

The V gene is TRBV10-2, the J gene TRBJ1-5; D perhaps matches TRBD1 (6 bases). Germline CDR1 reads WSHSY; CDR2 reads SAAADI. Deletions cut 3 bases from V and 8 bases from J, with 20 bases between. The CDR3 totals 16 residues. Here the CDR3 DNA reads TGCGCCAGCAGTGACGGGCAGTTGGGGGGCTCGGAGCCCCAGCATTTT. Amino acid sequence: CASSDGQLGGSEPQHF.

The CDR3 region is CASSLTPSGSYEQYF. The CDR3 nucleotides are TGTGCCAGCAGTTTGACCCCTAGCGGGAGCTACGAGCAGTACTTC. This chain uses TRBV27 with TRBJ2-7; the match to TRBD2 covers 10 bases. The CDR3 extends over 15 amino acids. Looked up from germline, CDR1 is MNHEY and CDR2 is SMNVEV (reference sequence). With V trimmed by 3 bases and J by 3 bases, 5 bases remained unmatched.

The chain carries TRBV10-1 and TRBJ2-3; D gene ambiguous. There are 17 residues in the CDR3. The V and J ends lost 3 bases and 4 bases respectively, with 20 bases between them. Germline V lookup: CDR1 WNHNN, CDR2 SYGVQD (reference sequence). The DNA of the CDR3 is TGCGCCAGCAGTGACTCCGCCGTCCCCAGAGCCGCAGATACGCAGTATTTT. Protein product: CASSDSAVPRAADTQYF.

The chain links TRBV6-5 to TRBJ2-7, with D maybe TRBD1 (6 bases). Germline CDR1 reads MNHEY; CDR2 reads SVGAGI. CDR3 size: 15 residues. Deletions cut 2 bases from V and 0 bases from J, with 11 bases between. The DNA of the CDR3 is TGTGCCAGCAGTTACGTCAGGGGAAGCTCCTACGAGCAGTACTTC. This codes for CASSYVRGSSYEQYF.

This clone has a single count. This same CDR3 is encoded by further DNA sequences in the sample. The CDR3 spells CAISESSGTQETQYF. CDR3 DNA: TGTGCCATCAGTGAGTCAAGCGGGACCCAAGAGACCCAGTACTTC. The chain recombines TRBV10-3 with TRBJ2-5; TRBD2 matches at 7 bases. This CDR3 contains 15 residues. With V trimmed by 0 bases and J by 1 base, 2 bases remained unmatched. Per the germline V gene, CDR1 is ENHRY and CDR2 is SYGVKD.

The rearrangement joins TRBV7-6 to TRBJ1-2; 7 nucleotides line up with TRBD1. V was clipped by 6 bases and J by 3 bases; unmatched bases: 7. The CDR3 spans 14 residues. Looked up from germline, CDR1 is SGHVS and CDR2 is FNYEAQ. The CDR3 DNA reads TGTGCCAGCAGTTCCACAGGGGCTGACTATGGCTACACCTTC. Its translation is CASSSTGADYGYTF.

The chain couples TRBV7-9 to TRBJ1-4; 10 nucleotides align to TRBD1. Unmatched junction bases numbered 8, after V lost 5 bases and J lost 5 bases. There are 16 residues in the CDR3. The germline V gene encodes CDR1 SEHNR and CDR2 FQNEAQ (reference sequence). The CDR3 nucleotides read TGTGCCAGCAGCCCAGCCGGGACAGGGGAAAATGAAAAACTGTTTTTT. Protein sequence: CASSPAGTGENEKLFF.

The V and J genes are TRBV10-3 and TRBJ2-5, with 7 bases identical to TRBD1. Germline values: CDR1 ENHRY, CDR2 SYGVKD. The CDR3 consists of 16 residues. The V segment lost 3 bases and the J segment 0 bases; nucleotides outside the gene matches: 7. CDR3 loop: CAISDPGQINQETQYF. CDR3 sequence (DNA): TGTGCCATCAGTGACCCGGGACAGATAAACCAAGAGACCCAGTACTTC.

This clone was counted once. The V call is TRBV6-5, the J call TRBJ2-3; D is possibly TRBD1 (6 bases). Germline loops: CDR1 MNHEY, CDR2 SVGAGI. The CDR3 contains 12 residues. DNA of the CDR3: TGTGCGACGTCAGGGGTGACAGATACGCAGTATTTT. This translates into CATSGVTDTQYF.

The chain carries TRBV6-6 and TRBJ1-4; D not resolved. V shed 5 bases and J shed 8 bases, with 12 bases lying between them. Looked up from germline, CDR1 is MNHNY and CDR2 is SVGAGI (reference sequence). The CDR3 has 13 residues. The CDR3 here is CASSPLKGEKLFF. For the CDR3, the DNA is TGTGCCAGCAGTCCTTTGAAGGGAGAAAAACTGTTTTTT.

The rearrangement joins TRBV29-1 to TRBJ2-7; D is perhaps TRBD1 (6 bases). Germline lookup yields CDR1 SQVTM and CDR2 ANQGSEA. With 5 bases removed from V and 2 bases from J, the gap between germline ends came to 13 bases. The CDR3 length is 13 residues. CDR3 nucleotides: TGCAGCGTTCAGAGGACAGACGCCTACGAGCAGTACTTC. Encoded protein: CSVQRTDAYEQYF.

The genes are TRBV6-1 and TRBJ1-6, with 9 bases aligning to TRBD1. There are 17 residues in the CDR3. Germline V gene sequence: CDR1 MNHNS, CDR2 SASEGT. With V trimmed by 3 bases and J by 8 bases, 11 bases remained unmatched. The CDR3 DNA reads TGTGCCAGCAGTGAGCCGGGACAGGGAGATTGGGATTCACCCCTCCACTTT. It yields the protein CASSEPGQGDWDSPLHF.

The chain links TRBV6-5 to TRBJ1-1, with unresolved D. With 4 bases removed from V and 0 bases from J, the gap between germline ends came to 12 bases. The CDR3 covers 15 residues. Germline values: CDR1 MNHEY, CDR2 SVGAGI. The CDR3 loop reads CASSLSTLLNTEAFF. As DNA, the CDR3 is TGTGCCAGCAGTTTATCGACACTTTTGAACACTGAAGCTTTCTTT.

This clone turned up a few times. The chain joins TRBV27 to TRBJ2-3; TRBD1 might be the D (5 bases). The CDR3 length is 14 residues. Germline V gives CDR1 MNHEY, CDR2 SMNVEV (reference sequence). V was pared by 4 bases and J by 11 bases, with 19 bases between. The CDR3 DNA follows: TGTGCCAGCAGTTCGGCAGGGTGGGATGGTGGGCAGTATTTT. Its translation is CASSSAGWDGGQYF.

The chain's CDR3 is CASSQEWGIPYEQYF. In nucleotides, the CDR3 is TGTGCCAGCAGCCAAGAGTGGGGAATCCCCTACGAGCAGTACTTC. The rearrangement links TRBV14 to TRBJ2-7; no clear D gene. This CDR3 region has 15 residues. The germline CDR1 and CDR2 sequences are SGHDN and FVKESK. With 0 bases removed from V and 2 bases from J, the gap between germline ends came to 11 bases.

The rearrangement uses TRBV28 and TRBJ1-4; no definite D call. V was shortened by 7 bases and J by 5 bases, with 14 bases between the two germline ends. There are 14 residues in the CDR3. Germline V CDR1 and CDR2: MDHEN, SYDVKM. The CDR3 DNA sequence: TGTGCCAGCACGAAGGGCCGACTCAATGAAAAACTGTTTTTT. Translating it yields CASTKGRLNEKLFF. Supplemented by reference TRBV28 and TRBJ1-4, the full variable domain reads DVKVTQSSRYLVKRTGEKVFLECVQDMDHENMFWYRQDPGLGLRLIYFSYDVKMKEKGDIPEGYSVSREKKERFSLILESASTNQTSMYLCASTKGRLNEKLFFGSGTQLSVL.

The rearrangement uses TRBV27 and TRBJ1-1, with D tentatively TRBD1 (5 bases). Trimming stripped 11 bases from V and 3 bases from J, with 13 bases between. This CDR3 is 12 amino acids long. Germline values: CDR1 MNHEY, CDR2 SMNVEV (reference sequence). The CDR3, as DNA: TGTGCCGCTGGAGACAGCTACACTGAAGCTTTCTTT. Amino acid sequence: CAAGDSYTEAFF.

Points on this clone: With a far larger clone one base away, a read error is the likely cause. The chain employs TRBV7-9 and TRBJ2-7; the D call may be TRBD1 or TRBD2 (5 bases each). Per germline, CDR1 SEHNR and CDR2 FQNEAQ (reference sequence). The CDR3 length is 13 residues. V lost 3 bases and J 4 bases, leaving 10 bases between the germline ends. CDR3 sequence (DNA): TGTGCCAGCAGCTTGTCGTGGGGGTACGAGCAGTACTTC. It yields the protein CASSLSWGYEQYF.

The V and J genes are TRBV5-4 and TRBJ2-7; D unresolved. V lost 4 bases to trimming and J lost 6 bases, with 11 bases between them. The germline gives CDR1 SGHNT, CDR2 YYREEE (reference sequence). This CDR3 comprises 12 residues. CDR3 protein: CASSVDEREQYF. DNA of the CDR3: TGTGCCAGCAGCGTGGACGAGCGCGAGCAGTACTTC.

The chain recombines TRBV30 with TRBJ1-5, with 7 positions matching TRBD1. Germline V gives CDR1 GTSNPN, CDR2 SVGIG (reference sequence). Trimming took 0 bases from V and 0 from J; bases not matched to a gene: 2. The CDR3 has 15 residues. The CDR3 DNA reads as TGTGCCTGGAGTGTTGGGACAGCTAGCAATCAGCCCCAGCATTTT. This sequence encodes CAWSVGTASNQPQHF.

As to this clone: This same CDR3 is encoded by further DNA sequences in the sample. The V gene is TRBV6-1, the J gene TRBJ2-7; a weak D match, TRBD1 (5 bases). This CDR3 spans 13 amino acids. Germline loops: CDR1 MNHNS, CDR2 SASEGT. Deletions cut 1 base from V and 3 bases from J, with 7 bases between. In nucleotides, the CDR3 is TGTGCCAGCAGTGAAGGCAGGGACTACGAGCAGTACTTC. Translating it yields CASSEGRDYEQYF.

CDR3 sequence reads: CASSPGEGAYNEQFF. DNA for the CDR3: TGTGCCAGCAGCCCCGGCGAGGGGGCGTACAATGAGCAGTTCTTC. The chain joins TRBV7-8 to TRBJ2-1, with 7 bases fitting TRBD1. V lost 5 bases and J lost 4; bases outside the gene matches: 8. The CDR3 consists of 15 residues. Germline values: CDR1 SGHVS, CDR2 FQNEAQ.

This clone occurred many times. CDR3 nucleotides: TGCGCCAGCAGTGAGTCAGGCGGGGGTGTAAACAATGAGCAGTTCTTC. Translated: CASSESGGGVNNEQFF. The chain combines TRBV10-2 with TRBJ2-1; TRBD2 aligns across 7 bases. The CDR3 length is 16 residues. CDR1 WSHSY and CDR2 SAAADI come from the germline V gene. J lost 5 bases, V lost 0 bases, and 7 bases had no gene match.

The chain is built from TRBV5-6 and TRBJ2-4; D uncertain. CDR1 and CDR2 from the germline V gene are SGHDT and YYEEEE. Trimming took off 0 bases at V and 0 bases at J, with 13 bases between the two ends. This CDR3 has 17 residues. The CDR3 sequence is CASSLADWRIAKNIQYF. CDR3 DNA: TGTGCCAGCAGCTTGGCTGATTGGCGTATAGCCAAAAACATTCAGTACTTC.

The V gene is TRBV5-6, the J gene TRBJ2-1, with TRBD2 as a possible D gene (6 bases). The V end lost 1 base, the J end lost 5 bases, and 16 bases lay between the germline ends. The CDR3 spans 16 residues. Germline lookup yields CDR1 SGHDT and CDR2 YYEEEE. CDR3 in amino acids: CASSLRTGLAHNEQFF. The CDR3 nucleotides read TGTGCCAGCAGCTTGCGCACGGGACTCGCGCACAATGAGCAGTTCTTC.